This T cell receptor beta chain came from a study of T-cell reconstitution after alpha-beta-depleted transplantation in children. This clonotype was counted between two and nine times. Preparation of the TCRbeta library involved a method that used unique molecular identifiers. MiXCR was run by TCRdb on the PCR reads, yielding one entry per CDR3 protein. The top ten clones hold about 2% of a sample with a few hundred thousand distinct CDR3 sequences, 10% to 15% of them seen once. The origin of this receptor is a male patient aged 5 to 17 who had a stem cell transplant for acute myeloid leukemia, so the T cells may come from the graft donor. The specimen comprised PBMCs, mostly from graft donor cells, sampled 360 days after TCRalphabeta/CD19-depleted stem cell transplant.

The CDR3 coding sequence is TGTGCCAGCAGCCTCGGGACTCCCGACTCTGGAAACACCATATATTTT. This codes for CASSLGTPDSGNTIYF. The chain recombines TRBV6-5 with TRBJ1-3; tentative D call: TRBD1 (5 bases). Germline V lookup: CDR1 MNHEY, CDR2 SVGAGI. The CDR3 sequence is 16 residues long. Trimming left V 6 bases short and J 0 bases short, with 15 bases between.